This TCR beta chain appears in the sequencing data of a study of blood T cell repertoires in COVID-19 (dated by TCRdb to the early 2020s). Turning to the overall study: Samples covering the acute and convalescent phases of COVID-19 were provided by collaborators in the United States, Italy and Spain. The prospective study material was composed of cDNA or gDNA derived from T cells, B-cell-depleted T cells, or PBMCs. Deeply sampled blood TCRbeta repertoires from subjects exposed to, actively infected with, or recovered from COVID-19 were included in the dataset. The repertoires were released in a freely available public database intended as a resource for research on the immune response to SARS-CoV-2. Samples came from the ongoing ImmuneRACE study (first 160 participants) plus 1,254 subjects from 6 global collaborators. The sample metadata nearly always contained a de-identified subject ID, COVID-19 status, age in years and sex. Where available, HLA class I and class II types were obtained from metadata supplied by the sample provider rather than from assay-based typing. Broader findings and caveats from the paper: How much clinical and demographic metadata was included differed by source and by participant, and the metadata was provided uncurated.

From V the trimming removes 0 bases and from J it removes 2 bases, while the gene matches leave 3 bases of the junction unaccounted for. Looking up the germline V gene yields CDR1 SGHDT and CDR2 YYEEEE. Spanning cysteine to phenylalanine, the CDR3 consists of 15 amino acids. Of the read, only the CDR3 DNA is kept; its 45 bases are in frame from base 1. The collaborating institutions used their own protocols to collect whole blood in K2EDTA tubes. For TCRbeta analysis, collaborators shipped samples as frozen whole blood, isolated PBMCs, or DNA extracted from either of those sample types. The immunoSEQ Assay, a bias-controlled multiplex PCR, was used to amplify TCRbeta CDR3 regions from genomic DNA. In the original analysis: The number of nucleated cells in each sample was estimated from the amplification of reference gene primers within the assay. To quantify the absolute abundance of each unique TCRbeta CDR3 rearrangement, sequence reads were collapsed and filtered. For each sample, productive Simpson clonality was calculated as the square root of Simpson's diversity index across productive rearrangements. TCRdb re-hosts the immuneACCESS table, in-frame sequences only. Its copies lack some clones; in the studies checked, an unresolved V gene accounts for under half of them, and the cause for the rest is not known. The DNA gave D and trimming, while V, J and clone size come from that table. The sample has some 150,000 clones on record, around 84% of them singletons. Jointly, the top ten make up roughly 8.7% of the sample.

On this clone itself: What antigen it recognizes has not been identified. Base qualities were left out, and no much larger clone turns up one base away.

The sequenced material came from peripheral blood. In this chain, TRBV5-6 is recombined with TRBJ2-7; 9 central bases correspond to TRBD2. The receptor's source is a woman aged 55-75 years with acute or convalescent COVID-19. The CDR3: CASSLVSSGAYEQYF. The DNA is as follows: TGTGCCAGCAGCTTGGTCTCTAGCGGGGCCTACGAGCAGTACTTC.